This is a list of T cell receptor beta chains from one sample in a study of blood T cell repertoires in COVID-19. Some clones are missing from TCRdb's copy, which holds only in-frame ones; the method was immunoSEQ multiplex PCR. The data contain roughly 77,000 clones, 80% to 90% of them seen just once; the ten biggest clones take up approximately 6.8%. Material for sequencing was peripheral blood. The origin of the receptors is a woman aged 80 or older with active COVID-19. The CDR3 runs from the conserved cysteine through the conserved F or W. Fields, in order: J gene, clone size, V gene, D gene, CDR3 protein, CDR3 DNA. A D gene is named only where the DNA matches it firmly. The listing skips clone size in some rows; elsewhere it reads once, few, many or a size class.

j_gene: TRBJ2-7; abundance: -; v_gene: TRBV7-9; d_gene: TRBD2; CDR3aa: CASSLLAGDYEQYF; CDR3nt: TGTGCCAGCAGCTTACTAGCGGGAGACTACGAGCAGTACTTC
j_gene: TRBJ2-7; abundance: -; v_gene: TRBV5-6; d_gene: -; CDR3aa: CASSTGPGAYEQYF; CDR3nt: TGTGCCAGCAGCACCGGGCCCGGGGCCTACGAGCAGTACTTC
j_gene: TRBJ1-6; abundance: few; v_gene: TRBV2; d_gene: -; CDR3aa: CASSKYRVSPLHF; CDR3nt: TGTGCCAGCAGTAAATACAGGGTTTCACCCCTCCACTTT
j_gene: TRBJ2-7; abundance: -; v_gene: TRBV19; d_gene: TRBD2; CDR3aa: CASRGLAIREQYF; CDR3nt: TGTGCCAGTAGGGGACTAGCGATTCGAGAGCAGTACTTC
j_gene: TRBJ2-3; abundance: -; v_gene: TRBV9; d_gene: TRBD2; CDR3aa: CASSVVGLAGNFDTQYF; CDR3nt: TGTGCCAGCAGCGTAGTTGGGCTAGCGGGTAATTTTGATACGCAGTATTTT
j_gene: TRBJ2-2; abundance: -; v_gene: TRBV5-1; d_gene: TRBD2; CDR3aa: CASSLVGLAVAGELFF; CDR3nt: TGCGCCAGCAGCTTGGTTGGACTAGCTGTCGCCGGGGAGCTGTTTTTT
j_gene: TRBJ2-3; abundance: -; v_gene: TRBV28; d_gene: -; CDR3aa: CASSSRTDTQYF; CDR3nt: TGTGCCAGCAGTTCTCGGACAGATACGCAGTATTTT
j_gene: TRBJ2-1; abundance: -; v_gene: TRBV7-3; d_gene: -; CDR3aa: CASSPLSGNYNEQFF; CDR3nt: TGTGCCAGCAGTCCATTATCAGGGAACTACAATGAGCAGTTCTTC
j_gene: TRBJ2-1; abundance: -; v_gene: TRBV11-2; d_gene: TRBD2; CDR3aa: CASSLILAGNEQFF; CDR3nt: TGTGCCAGCAGCTTAATACTAGCGGGCAATGAGCAGTTCTTC
j_gene: TRBJ2-1; abundance: -; v_gene: TRBV27; d_gene: TRBD1; CDR3aa: CASSSDRDLLSYNEQFF; CDR3nt: TGTGCCAGCAGTTCCGACAGGGATCTCCTCTCCTACAATGAGCAGTTCTTC
j_gene: TRBJ1-5; abundance: -; v_gene: TRBV7-8; d_gene: -; CDR3aa: CASSLSRTYSNQPQHF; CDR3nt: TGTGCCAGCAGCTTAAGCCGGACATATAGCAATCAGCCCCAGCATTTT
j_gene: TRBJ2-3; abundance: -; v_gene: TRBV18; d_gene: TRBD1; CDR3aa: CASSPPAGTGRLNTQYF; CDR3nt: TGTGCCAGCTCACCACCGGCCGGGACAGGGCGACTGAATACGCAGTATTTT
j_gene: TRBJ1-1; abundance: -; v_gene: TRBV19; d_gene: -; CDR3aa: CASSTAGMNTEAFF; CDR3nt: TGTGCCAGTAGTACGGCAGGCATGAACACTGAAGCTTTCTTT